This T cell receptor (beta chain) was sequenced for a study of vaccination and CD4 T cells after COVID-19. The overall study: Post-vaccine sampling followed dose two by a median about 72 days (range 14 to 241).

Germline lookup yields CDR1 DFQATT and CDR2 SNEGSKA (reference sequence). The CDR3 has 17 amino acids. Unmatched junction bases numbered 8, after V lost 0 bases and J lost 3 bases. Treatment denoted: approximately 9-day PBMC culture with coronavirus spike peptide pools or control peptides (ViraFEST assay). On this clonotype: Its antigen is unknown.

The Oncomine TCR Beta short-read assay was what sequenced the DNA obtained from cultured CD4+ T cells. TCRdb ran MiXCR on the PCR reads and lists one entry per CDR3 protein. The table lists 11,000 to 15,000 distinct CDR3 sequences, roughly 60% of them singletons. This clonotype was obtained from a human donor who had recovered from COVID-19. The chain has TRBV20-1 and TRBJ2-2; 9 bases fit TRBD2. The sequencing input was CD4+ T cells from blood, cultured in vitro. This CDR3 reads CSARDPAGGPYTGELFF. The CDR3 bases are TGCAGTGCTAGAGATCCGGCGGGAGGGCCGTACACCGGGGAGCTGTTTTTT.